Listed here are 28 T cell receptor beta chains from one sample, sequenced in a study of T cell clonality in common variable immunodeficiency. Data came from immunoSEQ multiplex PCR; TCRdb stores just in-frame clones and leaves some out. This sample shows around 50,000 clones and no singletons; roughly 6% rests with the ten largest. The specimen was peripheral blood mononuclear cells. The receptors were gathered from a person between 18 and 75 years old in good health.

This clone was recorded many times. The read halts 3 residues ahead of the CDR3 end, with the missing end drawn from the germline J gene. The chain joins TRBV11-2 to TRBJ2-7; D might be TRBD2 (6 bases). V dropped 4 bases and J dropped 6 bases, with 19 bases sitting between them. This CDR3 is 15 amino acids long. Germline loops: CDR1 SGHAT, CDR2 FQNNGV. Partial CDR3 DNA: TGTGCCAGCAGCTCCTCCGCGGCGGGGTCCCTCGAG. Its translation is CASSSSAAGSLE. The whole CDR3 protein reads CASSSSAAGSLEQYF.

This clone was seen many times. CDR3 DNA, as far as it was read: TGTGCCAGCAGCGTAGAGGTTAATCAGCCC. This gives the protein CASSVEVNQP. The CDR3 in full is CASSVEVNQPQHF. The chain joins TRBV7-2 to TRBJ1-5; D is undetermined. The CDR3 end falls 3 residues outside the read, so it is completed with the germline J gene. The CDR3 is 13 amino acids. The V end lost 5 bases, the J end lost 4 bases, and 9 bases lay between the germline ends. The germline V gene has CDR1 SGHTA and CDR2 FQGNSA.

This clone was detected ten times or more. The read terminates 3 residues ahead of where the CDR3 ends, so the germline J gene completes it. The chain joins TRBV5-1 to TRBJ2-6; D is perhaps TRBD1 (5 bases). The V gene lost 2 bases and the J gene lost 4 bases, with 13 bases spanning the gap. CDR1 SGHRS and CDR2 YFSETQ come from the germline V gene. The CDR3 has 16 residues. The DNA read from the CDR3 is TGCGCCAGCAGCTTACAGGCCGCCTGGGGGGCCAACGTC. Translation gives CASSLQAAWGANV. The full CDR3 protein is CASSLQAAWGANVLTF.

This clone was observed a handful of times. The DNA read from the CDR3 is TGTGCCAGCAGCTTAGGCCTAGGTCAAGAGACC. It yields the protein CASSLGLGQET. The entire CDR3 reads CASSLGLGQETQYF. V usage is TRBV13 and J usage is TRBJ2-5, with unresolved D. The CDR3 goes on 3 residues after the read ends, and that part is filled in from the germline J gene. V was shortened by 0 bases and J by 2 bases, with 7 bases between the two germline ends. The germline V gene encodes CDR1 PRHDT and CDR2 FYEKMQ (reference sequence). The CDR3 contains 14 residues.

Many counts were recorded for this clone. Sequencing ends 3 residues short of the CDR3 end; the germline J gene provides the rest. The chain is built from TRBV5-1 and TRBJ2-7; no definite D call. Trimming took 4 bases from V and 5 from J, leaving 13 bases between them. Germline assignment: CDR1 SGHRS and CDR2 YFSETQ. This CDR3 is built from 13 residues. The CDR3 reads CASSRNSLDEQYF. The part of the CDR3 DNA that was read is TGCGCCAGCAGCAGGAACAGTCTGGACGAG.

This clone was counted between two and nine times. This chain's CDR3 is CASSLVTSGTDTQYF. Partial CDR3 DNA: TGTGCCAGCAGCTTAGTAACTAGCGGAACAGATACG. The rearrangement links TRBV7-6 to TRBJ2-3; TRBD2 matches 8 bases. The read halts 3 residues ahead of the CDR3 end, with the missing end drawn from the germline J gene. CDR3 length: 15 residues. Per the germline V gene, CDR1 is SGHVS and CDR2 is FNYEAQ. V was pared by 1 base and J by 3 bases, with 3 bases of the junction left unmatched. Looking up the rest from reference TRBV7-6 and TRBJ2-3 gives the full variable domain: GAGVSQSPRYKVTKRGQDVALRCDPISGHVSLYWYRQALGQGPEFLTYFNYEAQQDKSGLPNDRFSAERPEGSISTLTIQRTEQRDSAMYRCASSLVTSGTDTQYFGPGTRLTVL.

This clone appeared many times. The CDR3 extends 3 residues past the end of the read, so its final part is completed from the germline J gene. J is TRBJ2-5 and V is TRBV5-4; the match to TRBD2 covers 13 bases. The CDR3 contains 16 residues. Germline lookup yields CDR1 SGHNT and CDR2 YYREEE (reference sequence). V lost 3 bases, J lost 4 bases, and 6 bases stayed unmatched. Partial CDR3 DNA: TGTGCCAGCAGCTCCGGGACTAGCGGGGTCGGAGAGACC. This gives the protein CASSSGTSGVGET. The CDR3 as a whole reads CASSSGTSGVGETQYF.

This clone was recorded at least ten times. The read ends 3 residues early relative to the CDR3; the germline J gene fills the gap. The V gene is TRBV10-1, the J gene TRBJ2-7; D perhaps matches TRBD1 (5 bases). CDR3 length: 12 residues. The germline V gene encodes CDR1 WNHNN and CDR2 SYGVQD (reference sequence). The germline V and J ends were trimmed by 6 bases and 6 bases, with 12 bases remaining between them. CDR3 DNA, as far as it was read: TGCGCCAGCAGGGGGCAGGTAGGCGAG. Translation: CASRGQVGE. Given in full, the CDR3 is CASRGQVGEQYF.

This clone was detected ten times or more. The missing CDR3 end, 3 residues past where the read stops, is filled in from the germline J gene. The J gene is TRBJ2-2, the V gene TRBV29-1, with D possibly being TRBD1 (5 bases). The germline V gene has CDR1 SQVTM and CDR2 ANQGSEA. CDR3 length: 12 amino acids. The covered CDR3 bases are TGCAGCGTTCCAGTTGGGGCCAACGTG. It yields the protein CSVPVGANV. In full, the CDR3 reads CSVPVGANVLFF.

This clone appeared many times. The sequenced CDR3 bases are TGTGCCAGCAGCTCACCGGGACAGTACTCCTACGAG. Protein: CASSSPGQYSYE. The CDR3, in full, reads CASSSPGQYSYEQYF. This rearrangement joins TRBV11-2 to TRBJ2-7, with TRBD1 identical over 7 bases. The read terminates 3 residues before the CDR3 end, so the remaining end is supplied by the germline J gene. The V and J ends lost 4 bases and 0 bases, in that order; junction bases with no gene match: 6. The CDR3 spans 15 residues. Germline lookup yields CDR1 SGHAT and CDR2 FQNNGV.

This clone was seen at least ten times. The sequenced CDR3 bases are TGTGCCAGCAGCCAACAGGGGGGTGAG. Protein sequence: CASSQQGGE. The entire CDR3 protein reads CASSQQGGEQFF. The V gene is TRBV4-2, the J gene TRBJ2-1, with D perhaps TRBD1 (7 bases). The CDR3 end is not reached by the read, which stops 3 residues before it; the germline J gene fills it in. The CDR3 spans 12 residues. In germline, CDR1 is LGHNA, CDR2 YNFKEQ. The V and J ends lost 2 bases and 9 bases respectively, with 8 bases between them.

This clone was seen at least ten times. The DNA read from the CDR3 is TGTGCCTGGAGTAAGGGACAGGGAGGCAATCAGCCC. Residues: CAWSKGQGGNQP. The entire CDR3 sequence reads CAWSKGQGGNQPQHF. This rearrangement joins TRBV30 to TRBJ1-5, with 9 bases identical to TRBD1. The CDR3 end lies 3 residues beyond the end of the read and is filled in from the germline J gene. This CDR3 has 15 residues. Germline V gene data show CDR1 as GTSNPN and CDR2 as SVGIG (reference sequence). Trimming removed 2 bases from V and 2 bases from J; junction bases left unmatched: 4.

In this sample, this clone turned up many times. The CDR3 is cut off 3 residues early in the read; its end comes from the germline J gene. V usage is TRBV10-3 and J usage is TRBJ1-1; D ambiguous. The germline CDR1 and CDR2 sequences are ENHRY and SYGVKD. The CDR3 consists of 14 residues. The germline V and J ends were trimmed by 6 bases and 1 base, with 12 bases remaining between them. The CDR3 DNA, read in part, is TGTGCCATCAGAGTAGGACTCCAGAACACTGAA. Protein sequence: CAIRVGLQNTE. The CDR3 reads in full as CAIRVGLQNTEAFF.

In its sample, this clone was seen many times. With the read ending 3 residues before the CDR3 end, the germline J gene is used to fill in that end. V gene TRBV5-1 combines with J gene TRBJ1-2; D is unresolved. From germline, CDR1 is SGHRS and CDR2 YFSETQ. The CDR3 runs to 13 residues. CDR3 residues: CASSLADMGGYTF. The covered CDR3 bases are TGCGCCAGCAGCTTGGCCGATATGGGCGGC.

This clone occurred many times. Read coverage stops 3 residues before the CDR3 terminus; the germline J gene supplies the remainder. The chain links TRBV20-1 to TRBJ2-7; D is possibly TRBD1 (6 bases). The germline V gene has CDR1 DFQATT and CDR2 SNEGSKA (reference sequence). V was pared by 4 bases and J by 6 bases, with 19 bases between. The CDR3 has 14 amino acids. CDR3 DNA (partial): TGCAGTGCTAACCGAGCCACGGACAGCCGCGAG. It specifies CSANRATDSRE. The whole CDR3 protein is CSANRATDSREQYF.

This clone showed up many times. From the germline J gene comes the end of the CDR3, since the read stops 3 residues before it. This chain uses TRBV30 with TRBJ1-2, with 7 bases lining up with TRBD1. The germline CDR1 and CDR2 sequences are GTSNPN and SVGIG (reference sequence). This CDR3 region has 15 residues. Incomplete CDR3 DNA: TGTGCCTGGAGTATGGGGACCTCACAGGGGATCGGC. As protein: CAWSMGTSQGIG. The whole CDR3 reads CAWSMGTSQGIGYTF.

This clone appeared many times. The read finishes 3 residues shy of the CDR3 end, and the germline J gene is used to complete it. This chain joins TRBV5-6 and TRBJ1-2, with 9 positions matching TRBD1. Trimming cost V 5 bases and J 3 bases; bases outside gene matches: 5. The CDR3 runs to 14 residues. Germline loops: CDR1 SGHDT, CDR2 YYEEEE. CDR3 sequence: CASRTRQGDYGYTF. Incomplete CDR3 DNA: TGTGCCAGCAGGACCAGACAGGGGGACTATGGC. Using reference TRBV5-6 and TRBJ1-2 for the parts outside the CDR3, the full variable domain is DAGVTQSPTHLIKTRGQQVTLRCSPKSGHDTVSWYQQALGQGPQFIFQYYEEEERQRGNFPDRFSGHQFPNYSSELNVNALLLGDSALYLCASRTRQGDYGYTFGSGTRLTVV.

Ten or more counts support this clone. The CDR3 goes on 3 residues after the read ends, and that part is filled in from the germline J gene. The V and J genes are TRBV2 and TRBJ2-5; D is unclear. Germline CDR1 and CDR2: SNHLY and FYNNEI. With 6 bases removed from V and 5 bases from J, the gap between germline ends came to 22 bases. There are 16 residues in the CDR3. CDR3 residues: CASSGKDQVMSETQYF. The covered CDR3 bases are TGTGCCAGCAGCGGCAAAGATCAGGTTATGTCTGAGACC.

This clone was observed many times. Sequencing ends 3 residues short of the CDR3 end; the germline J gene provides the rest. The gene calls are TRBV6-1 and TRBJ1-2; D may be TRBD1 (5 bases). The CDR3 has 15 residues. From germline, CDR1 is MNHNS and CDR2 SASEGT. The CDR3 sequence: CASSEAVRRGEGYTF. CDR3 DNA (partial): TGTGCCAGCAGTGAAGCCGTCAGGAGGGGCGAGGGC.

This clone appeared many times. The CDR3 extends 3 residues past the end of the read, so its final part is completed from the germline J gene. V and J are TRBV5-1 and TRBJ2-3, with TRBD1 matching over 9 bases. The V gene end was trimmed by 4 bases and the J gene end by 2 bases; junction bases not matched to a gene: 11. The CDR3 has 17 residues. Per the germline V gene, CDR1 is SGHRS and CDR2 is YFSETQ. CDR3 DNA (partial): TGCGCCAGCAGCAACAGACCCGGGACAGGGTTCACAGATACG. Translated: CASSNRPGTGFTDT. The CDR3, in full, reads CASSNRPGTGFTDTQYF. The variable domain in full, completed from reference TRBV5-1 and TRBJ2-3, reads KAGVTQTPRYLIKTRGQQVTLSCSPISGHRSVSWYQQTPGQGLQFLFEYFSETQRNKGNFPGRFSGRQFSNSRSEMNVSTLELGDSALYLCASSNRPGTGFTDTQYFGPGTRLTVL.

This clone has a count of ten or more. The CDR3 is cut off 3 residues early in the read; its end comes from the germline J gene. The chain combines TRBV20-1 with TRBJ2-7, with D perhaps matching TRBD2 (6 bases). This CDR3 is built from 17 residues. CDR1 and CDR2 from the germline V gene are DFQATT and SNEGSKA (reference sequence). V shed 0 bases and J shed 1 base, with 19 bases lying between them. The CDR3 bases that were read are TGCAGTGCTAGAGATATGGGGAAGGGGAGCGGGTCCTACGAG. It is translated as CSARDMGKGSGSYE. The full CDR3 protein is CSARDMGKGSGSYEQYF.

This clone was detected ten times or more. Sequencing ends 3 residues short of the CDR3 end; the germline J gene provides the rest. The chain uses TRBV5-4 and TRBJ1-2; maybe TRBD1 (6 bases). The CDR3 is 12 amino acids. Trimming pared 7 bases from V and 7 bases from J, leaving 14 bases between. CDR1 is SGHNT and CDR2 is YYREEE in the germline V gene (reference sequence). CDR3 protein: CASGSQGGGYTF. Incomplete CDR3 DNA: TGTGCCAGCGGTTCACAGGGAGGTGGC.

This clone was seen many times. The read terminates 3 residues before the CDR3 end, so the remaining end is supplied by the germline J gene. The chain employs TRBV7-2 and TRBJ2-5, with 12 bases fitting TRBD1. CDR1 and CDR2 (germline): SGHTA, FQGNSA. Losses at the gene ends were 0 bases for V and 5 bases for J; bases not matched to a gene: 4. The CDR3 sequence is 16 residues long. The DNA read from the CDR3 is TGTGCCAGCAGCTTAGCCCGGGACAGGGGGCGGGAGACC. Amino acid sequence: CASSLARDRGRET. The entire CDR3 reads CASSLARDRGRETQYF.

This clone was recorded at least ten times. The read is 3 residues too short to cover the CDR3 end, so that end is filled in from the germline J gene. The chain employs TRBV5-4 and TRBJ2-2; TRBD2 aligns across 8 bases. Germline V lookup: CDR1 SGHNT, CDR2 YYREEE (reference sequence). After removal of 5 bases from V and 1 base from J, the junction contained 4 bases not matched to a gene. CDR3 length: 15 amino acids. CDR3 amino acids: CASRRGGLNTGELFF. The DNA read from the CDR3 is TGTGCCAGCAGACGGGGGGGACTGAACACCGGGGAG.

There are many counts of this clone. The CDR3 is cut off 3 residues early in the read; its end comes from the germline J gene. The chain has TRBV20-1 and TRBJ2-1, with TRBD2 matching 8 bases. The CDR3 is 14 amino acids. Germline CDR1 DFQATT, CDR2 SNEGSKA (reference sequence). V dropped 3 bases and J dropped 7; count of bases not matched to a gene: 8. The part of the CDR3 DNA that was read is TGCAGTGCTAGGCCGGGGGGGCCGGGGAATGAG. It is translated as CSARPGGPGNE. The entire CDR3 reads CSARPGGPGNEQFF.

About this clone itself: Sequencing ends 3 residues short of the CDR3 end; the germline J gene provides the rest. The chain joins TRBV6-2 or TRBV6-3 to TRBJ1-5, with 9 bases identical to TRBD1. The J segment lost 3 bases and the V segment lost 4 bases, leaving 7 bases of the junction unmatched. The germline V gene has CDR1 MNHEY and CDR2 SVGEGT. The CDR3 covers 16 residues. CDR3 sequence reads: CASSSPGTGPNQPQHF. CDR3 DNA (partial): TGTGCCAGCAGTTCCCCCGGGACAGGGCCCAATCAGCCC.

This clone was observed many times. The missing CDR3 end, 3 residues past where the read stops, is filled in from the germline J gene. The chain has TRBV6-2 or TRBV6-3 and TRBJ1-5, with D uncertain. The germline V and J ends were trimmed by 6 bases and 3 bases, with 15 bases remaining between them. This CDR3 has 15 amino acids. CDR1 is MNHEY and CDR2 is SVGEGT in the germline V gene. The CDR3 protein is CASSRDKAPNQPQHF. The part of the CDR3 DNA that was read is TGTGCCAGCAGCCGTGATAAGGCCCCCAATCAGCCC.

There are many counts of this clone. The read terminates 3 residues before the CDR3 end, so the remaining end is supplied by the germline J gene. V is TRBV10-3 and J is TRBJ1-2, with TRBD1 as a possible D gene (6 bases). Germline CDR1 ENHRY, CDR2 SYGVKD. This CDR3 is built from 16 residues. The ends were cut back, 5 bases at V and 1 base at J, with 17 bases in the middle. CDR3: CAISLGAWTGNYGYTF. Partial CDR3 DNA: TGTGCCATCAGTTTGGGGGCCTGGACGGGTAACTATGGC.